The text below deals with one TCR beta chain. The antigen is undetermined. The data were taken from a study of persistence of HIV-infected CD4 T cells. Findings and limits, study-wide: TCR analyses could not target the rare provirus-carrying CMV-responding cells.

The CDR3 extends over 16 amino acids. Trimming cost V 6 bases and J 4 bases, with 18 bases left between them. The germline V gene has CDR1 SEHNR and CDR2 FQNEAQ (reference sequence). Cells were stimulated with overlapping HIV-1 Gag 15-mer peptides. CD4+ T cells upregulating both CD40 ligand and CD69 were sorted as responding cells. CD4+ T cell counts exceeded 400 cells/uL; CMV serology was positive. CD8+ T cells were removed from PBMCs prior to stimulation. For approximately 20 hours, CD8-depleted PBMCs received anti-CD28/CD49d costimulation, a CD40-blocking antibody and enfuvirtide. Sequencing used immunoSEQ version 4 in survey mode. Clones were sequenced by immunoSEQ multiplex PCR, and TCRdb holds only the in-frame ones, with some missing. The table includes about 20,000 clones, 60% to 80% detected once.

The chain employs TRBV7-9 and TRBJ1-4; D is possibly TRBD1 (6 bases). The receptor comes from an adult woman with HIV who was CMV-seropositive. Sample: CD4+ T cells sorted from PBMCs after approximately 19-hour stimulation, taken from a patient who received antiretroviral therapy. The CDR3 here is CASSYNQGGFNEKLFF. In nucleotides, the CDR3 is TGTGCCAGCAGTTATAACCAAGGGGGGTTTAATGAAAAACTGTTTTTT. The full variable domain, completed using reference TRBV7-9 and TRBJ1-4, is DTGVSQNPRHKITKRGQNVTFRCDPISEHNRLYWYRQTLGQGPEFLTYFQNEAQLEKSRLLSDRFSAERPKGSFSTLEIQRTEQGDSAMYLCASSYNQGGFNEKLFFGSGTQLSVL.